The T cell receptor beta chain under discussion was sequenced for a study of T cell repertoires in ileal Crohn's disease. Background on the study: Every patient was operated on for stricturing (61%) or penetrating (approximately 40%) complications. About half of patients got postoperative therapy: roughly 12 thiopurines, 18 anti-TNF.

CDR3 length: 20 amino acids. Germline lookup yields CDR1 LGHNA and CDR2 YNFKEQ. The V segment lost 1 base and the J segment 4 bases; nucleotides outside the gene matches: 13. A note on this clone: The antigen remains unidentified.

Notes on the study in general: Endoscopic recurrence occurred in every patient whose clonality exceeded 26.8%.

The table came from immunoSEQ multiplex PCR; TCRdb's copy has only in-frame clones and leaves some out. Seen here are 14,000 or so clones, under 80% observed once, and the top ten hold roughly 20%. Eligibility required adulthood, ileal or ileocolonic Crohn's disease and indicated ileocolonic resection. The V gene is TRBV4-2, the J gene TRBJ2-1, with 13 bases that match TRBD2. This sequence originates from an adult with Crohn's disease. The sequenced material came from ileal tissue. This CDR3 reads CASSQALGLAGLAKYNEQFF. For the CDR3, the DNA is TGTGCCAGCAGCCAAGCATTGGGACTAGCGGGATTGGCTAAGTACAATGAGCAGTTCTTC.